Shown below are 25 T cell receptor beta chains from a single sample sequenced in a study of OX40 agonist ivuxolimab in advanced cancers. Clones were read by immunoSEQ multiplex PCR, and TCRdb kept only the in-frame ones, dropping some. The repertoire holds about 43,000 clones, with more than 75% as singletons. Here the sequenced sample was CD4+ or CD8+ T cells sorted from blood, taken in a trial of the OX40 agonist ivuxolimab. All receptors come from an adult with an advanced solid tumor such as melanoma, head and neck, liver or kidney cancer.

The chain joins TRBV7-6 to TRBJ1-1; D is unresolved. V lost 5 bases and J lost 4, with 17 bases in between. From germline, CDR1 is SGHVS and CDR2 FNYEAQ. This CDR3 spans 15 amino acids. The CDR3 coding sequence is TGTGCCAGCAGCCTGGTTGGAGGGCCGAGCACTGAAGCTTTCTTT. Translating gives CASSLVGGPSTEAFF.

This sequence joins TRBV27 and TRBJ2-3; TRBD1 agrees at 8 bases. Losses at the gene ends were 5 bases for V and 10 bases for J; bases not matched to a gene: 14. Looked up from germline, CDR1 is MNHEY and CDR2 is SMNVEV (reference sequence). The CDR3 runs 15 residues. Here the CDR3 DNA reads TGTGCCAGCAGTCCCCGGGACAGGCTTTTTATAGCGCAGTATTTT. As protein: CASSPRDRLFIAQYF.

V and J are TRBV28 and TRBJ2-1; the D call may be TRBD1 or TRBD2 (5 bases each). V lost 8 bases and J 8 bases, leaving 19 bases between the germline ends. Looked up from germline, CDR1 is MDHEN and CDR2 is SYDVKM. The CDR3 is 14 amino acids. CDR3: CASRGIGVMDEQFF. The DNA for the CDR3 is TGTGCCAGCCGGGGAATAGGGGTGATGGATGAGCAGTTCTTC.

The chain has TRBV5-1 and TRBJ1-1; 7 bases line up with TRBD1. Germline V CDR1 and CDR2: SGHRS, YFSETQ. The CDR3 is 14 amino acids. V lost 3 bases, J lost 4 bases, and 6 bases stayed unmatched. The DNA of the CDR3 is TGCGCCAGCAGCTATACAGGGGCAGGCACTGAAGCTTTCTTT. This gives the protein CASSYTGAGTEAFF. Looking up the rest from reference TRBV5-1 and TRBJ1-1 gives the full variable domain: KAGVTQTPRYLIKTRGQQVTLSCSPISGHRSVSWYQQTPGQGLQFLFEYFSETQRNKGNFPGRFSGRQFSNSRSEMNVSTLELGDSALYLCASSYTGAGTEAFFGQGTRLTVV.

This clone came up a few times. V gene TRBV6-5 combines with J gene TRBJ1-4, with TRBD1 as a possible D gene (5 bases). The CDR3 sequence is 14 residues long. The V end lost 6 bases, the J end lost 5 bases, and 13 bases lay between the germline ends. Per germline, CDR1 MNHEY and CDR2 SVGAGI. CDR3 residues: CASRADSRNEKLFF. CDR3 bases: TGTGCCAGCAGAGCAGACAGCCGAAATGAAAAACTGTTTTTT.

The chain employs TRBV11-2 and TRBJ2-7; D call uncertain. Trimming stripped 5 bases from V and 0 bases from J, with 8 bases between. The CDR3 covers 13 residues. Germline V CDR1 and CDR2: SGHAT, FQNNGV. This chain's CDR3 is CASSPDSSYEQYF. The CDR3 DNA sequence: TGTGCCAGCAGCCCCGATAGCTCCTACGAGCAGTACTTC.

By sample share, this clone is medium-sized. Other DNA sequences in the sample encode the same CDR3. The chain combines TRBV28 with TRBJ1-2; perhaps TRBD1 as D (6 bases). The CDR3 has 13 residues. Germline assignment: CDR1 MDHEN and CDR2 SYDVKM. The V end was cut by 6 bases, the J end by 3 bases, with 11 bases between. The CDR3 here is CASSPDRYYGYTF. The CDR3 nucleotides read TGTGCCAGCAGCCCGGACAGATACTATGGCTACACCTTC.

The genes are TRBV7-9 and TRBJ2-7, with D unclear. CDR3 length equals 13 residues. The V end was cut by 5 bases, the J end by 0 bases, with 8 bases between. CDR1 is SEHNR, CDR2 FQNEAQ, per germline (reference sequence). The CDR3 region is CASSATSSYEQYV. DNA of the CDR3: TGTGCCAGCAGCGCTACAAGCTCCTACGAGCAGTACGTC.

The chain uses TRBV6-5 and TRBJ2-7; 11 positions match TRBD2. V was clipped by 7 bases and J by 4 bases; unmatched bases: 3. This CDR3 comprises 13 residues. CDR1 and CDR2 (germline): MNHEY, SVGAGI. CDR3 nucleotide sequence: TGTGCCAGCACACTAGCGGGAGAGTACGAGCAGTACTTC. It encodes CASTLAGEYEQYF.

A single count supports this clone. The gene calls are TRBV11-2 and TRBJ1-2, with 8 positions matching TRBD1. The CDR3 sequence is 16 residues long. Germline V CDR1 and CDR2: SGHAT, FQNNGV. Trimming removed 5 bases from V and 4 bases from J; junction bases left unmatched: 12. In DNA, the CDR3 is TGTGCCAGCAGCCAACTACAGCACAGGGGGGTCTATGGCTACACCTTC. Its translation is CASSQLQHRGVYGYTF.

V is TRBV7-2 and J is TRBJ1-5; 7 bases line up with TRBD1. CDR3 length equals 17 residues. The junction had 14 bases not matched to a gene; V was cut back by 5 bases and J by 4 bases. CDR1 is SGHTA and CDR2 is FQGNSA in the germline V gene. Here the CDR3 DNA reads TGTGCCAGCAGCCTCCGATGGGACAGAATCAAGAATCAGCCCCAGCATTTT. Amino acid sequence: CASSLRWDRIKNQPQHF.

The chain recombines TRBV28 with TRBJ1-1; 7 bases line up with TRBD1. V shed 6 bases, J shed 7 bases, and the junction held 11 bases outside the gene matches. The germline gives CDR1 MDHEN, CDR2 SYDVKM. The CDR3 is 14 residues long. CDR3 DNA: TGTGCCAGCAGGGCCCGGGACAGCAGATTTGAAGCTTTCTTT. Translating it yields CASRARDSRFEAFF.

The chain combines TRBV5-1 with TRBJ2-4; 10 bases are shared with TRBD1. CDR1 and CDR2 (germline): SGHRS, YFSETQ. V lost 0 bases, J lost 8 bases, and 2 bases stayed unmatched. This CDR3 contains 14 residues. CDR3 protein: CASSLGQGADIQYF. CDR3 bases: TGCGCCAGCAGCTTGGGACAGGGGGCGGACATTCAGTACTTC.

The rearrangement uses TRBV7-2 and TRBJ2-2, with a weak D call TRBD1 (5 bases). There are 14 residues in the CDR3. Trimming pared 3 bases from V and 0 bases from J, leaving 5 bases between. Germline CDR1 SGHTA, CDR2 FQGNSA. CDR3 DNA: TGTGCCAGCAGCTTGACAGCGAACACCGGGGAGCTGTTTTTT. It is translated as CASSLTANTGELFF.

J is TRBJ1-6 and V is TRBV4-1; D call uncertain. Between the trimmed V and J ends, which lost 1 base and 0 bases, there was a span of 10 bases. This CDR3 contains 17 residues. Germline V gene data show CDR1 as MGHRA and CDR2 as YSYEKL. The CDR3 coding sequence is TGCGCCAGCAGCCAAGTACCCGGCAGCTCCTATAATTCACCCCTCCACTTT. It translates to CASSQVPGSSYNSPLHF.

V usage is TRBV6-5 and J usage is TRBJ2-7; no definite D call. This CDR3 is built from 11 residues. Deletions cut 4 bases from V and 4 bases from J, with 5 bases between. Germline V gene lookup returns CDR1 MNHEY and CDR2 SVGAGI. CDR3 sequence reads: CASSFQYEQYV. CDR3 DNA: TGTGCCAGCAGTTTCCAGTACGAGCAGTACGTC.

The chain carries TRBV9 and TRBJ1-3, with 7 bases that match TRBD1. The J segment lost 0 bases and the V segment lost 3 bases, leaving 12 bases of the junction unmatched. Germline CDR1 and CDR2: SGDLS and YYNGEE. The CDR3 has 18 residues. The chain's CDR3 is CASSGLTGTIVSGNTIYF. CDR3 in DNA: TGTGCCAGCAGCGGCCTGACAGGGACCATCGTCTCTGGAAACACCATATATTTT.

A few counts support this clone. The gene calls are TRBV18 and TRBJ2-7, with D possibly being TRBD1 (6 bases). Germline V gives CDR1 KGHSH, CDR2 LQKENI. The CDR3 totals 15 residues. V dropped 3 bases and J dropped 1 base, with 13 bases sitting between them. The DNA for the CDR3 is TGTGCCAGCTCACCGTCCGGGACACTGTCCTACGAGCAGTACTTC. Its protein is CASSPSGTLSYEQYF.

V is TRBV15 and J is TRBJ1-2; TRBD1 matches at 7 bases. This CDR3 spans 14 amino acids. The germline V gene encodes CDR1 LNHNV and CDR2 YYDKDF (reference sequence). The J segment lost 5 bases and the V segment lost 2 bases, leaving 5 bases of the junction unmatched. CDR3 amino acids: CATSRSGTAYGYTF. CDR3 bases: TGTGCCACCAGCAGATCTGGGACAGCGTATGGCTACACCTTC.

This sequence joins TRBV9 and TRBJ2-3; D is ambiguous. V gave up 0 bases and J gave up 2 bases, with 13 bases separating them. This CDR3 comprises 16 residues. The germline CDR1 and CDR2 sequences are SGDLS and YYNGEE. The CDR3 loop reads CASSVGVMKSTDTQYF. CDR3 sequence (DNA): TGTGCCAGCAGCGTAGGGGTCATGAAGTCCACAGATACGCAGTATTTT.

The V gene is TRBV7-6, the J gene TRBJ2-1; D is unresolved. This CDR3 region has 13 residues. Per the germline V gene, CDR1 is SGHVS and CDR2 is FNYEAQ. V lost 3 bases, J lost 6 bases, and 9 bases lay in between. CDR3 residues: CASSFEGFNEQFF. The DNA of the CDR3 is TGTGCCAGCAGCTTTGAAGGGTTCAATGAGCAGTTCTTC. The complete variable domain, with remaining parts taken from reference TRBV7-6 and TRBJ2-1, reads GAGVSQSPRYKVTKRGQDVALRCDPISGHVSLYWYRQALGQGPEFLTYFNYEAQQDKSGLPNDRFSAERPEGSISTLTIQRTEQRDSAMYRCASSFEGFNEQFFGPGTRLTVL.

This clone occurred a few times. The chain joins TRBV10-3 to TRBJ1-4; D unclear. Trimming removed 7 bases at V and 8 bases at J, with 14 bases between. CDR1 ENHRY and CDR2 SYGVKD come from the germline V gene. The CDR3 is made up of 13 amino acids. CDR3 protein: CAIMDDVTEKLFF. The CDR3 bases are TGTGCCATCATGGACGACGTTACGGAAAAACTGTTTTTT.

The chain couples TRBV5-5 to TRBJ2-7, with D perhaps matching TRBD2 (5 bases). Germline V gives CDR1 SGHKS, CDR2 YYEKEE (reference sequence). The CDR3 spans 14 residues. Trimming pared 0 bases from V and 3 bases from J, leaving 10 bases between. The CDR3: CASSLVEGYYEQYV. The DNA of the CDR3 is TGTGCCAGCAGCTTGGTTGAGGGATACTACGAGCAGTACGTC.

The genes are TRBV7-7 and TRBJ1-2, with no clear D. Trimming shortened V by 5 bases and J by 7 bases, and 5 bases separated the two germline ends. The CDR3 is 10 amino acids. Germline V gene sequence: CDR1 SSHAT, CDR2 FNYEAQ (reference sequence). In DNA form, the CDR3 reads TGTGCCAGCAGCAGGGCTGGCTACACCTTC. Its translation is CASSRAGYTF.

A word on this clone: Other DNA sequences in this specimen translate into the identical CDR3. The chain combines TRBV27 with TRBJ1-1, with D unclear. V lost 3 bases, J lost 1 base, and 6 bases lay in between. The CDR3 spans 13 residues. Germline lookup yields CDR1 MNHEY and CDR2 SMNVEV (reference sequence). This CDR3 reads CASSFYTNTEAFF. The CDR3 DNA sequence: TGTGCCAGCAGTTTTTACACGAACACTGAAGCTTTCTTT.